The text below deals with one T cell receptor beta chain. The antigen remains undetermined. Every patient underwent thyroid surgery untreated. The sample is drawn from a study of metastatic and nonmetastatic thyroid tumors. Germline assignment: CDR1 SGHRS and CDR2 YFSETQ. This CDR3 contains 16 residues. The V end was cut by 0 bases, the J end by 0 bases, with 10 bases between. TCRdb re-called clones via MiXCR from the PCR reads. The table records 20,000 to 25,000 clones, about a third of them present only once. Overall study findings and caveats: Significantly higher TCR beta diversity was reportedly seen in malignant thyroid tumors than benign nodules, in blood and tumor.

Source material: blood. J is TRBJ2-1 and V is TRBV5-1; possible D gene TRBD1, 5 bases. This TCR derives from a male donor with papillary thyroid cancer or a benign thyroid nodule (not recorded which). Some clones in this sample may be carry-over from other donors' samples. CDR3 in amino acids: CASSLEGQPSYNEQFF. The CDR3, as DNA: TGCGCCAGCAGCTTGGAGGGGCAGCCCTCCTACAATGAGCAGTTCTTC.